Given below is one T cell receptor (beta chain) in context. Its antigen remains unidentified. This sample is part of a study of glioma-infiltrating T cells after dendritic cell vaccination. Whole-study context: Between the early 2000s and the early 2010s, patients got autologous tumor lysate-pulsed dendritic cell vaccines. Autologous tumor lysate was loaded overnight onto monocyte-derived dendritic cells grown less than 8 days with IL-4 and GM-CSF.

V was shortened by 2 bases and J by 4 bases, with 15 bases between the two germline ends. Germline lookup yields CDR1 SGHDT and CDR2 YYEEEE. The CDR3 is 15 residues long. Study-level findings and limits: Longer survival after dendritic cell vaccination followed higher pretreatment TIL content.

Assay used: immunoSEQ multiplex PCR; TCRdb lists only in-frame clones, some missing. Of fewer than 100,000 clones in the sample, about nine tenths were seen once. Blood PBMC samples: pre-vaccination, two weeks post third vaccination, and at tumor progression. The source material was blood, sampled before dendritic cell vaccination. The TCR originated in a human donor with glioblastoma. The chain carries TRBV5-6 and TRBJ1-2, with D maybe TRBD1 (6 bases). Written as DNA, the CDR3 is TGTGCCAGCAGCTTTGGTGACAGGCTTACCTATGGCTACACCTTC. The encoded protein is CASSFGDRLTYGYTF.